Sequencing of this TCR beta chain was carried out in a study of T-cell memory formation after mild COVID-19. The CDR3 sequence is 14 residues long. The V gene lost 4 bases and the J gene lost 9 bases, with 17 bases spanning the gap. Germline values: CDR1 SGHRS, CDR2 YFSETQ. This clonotype was found a few times. TCRdb fed the 5' RACE reads into MiXCR, producing one record per CDR3 protein. This table holds under 350,000 distinct CDR3 sequences, about a sixth found once. J is TRBJ2-1 and V is TRBV5-1; D could derive from TRBD1 or TRBD2 (5 bases each). Material for sequencing was PBMCs or a T cell subset sorted from them (not recorded which). This TCR was sampled from a man between 18 and 35 years old who had mild COVID-19 (a few samples of this study predate the infection). Cell type and time point are not known. The CDR3 DNA is TGCGCCAGCAGCCTCCACACAGACAGCGGTGAGCAGTTCTTC. It is translated as CASSLHTDSGEQFF.